This T cell receptor beta chain was recovered during a study of synovial regulatory T cells in juvenile arthritis. About the research overall: One patient received methotrexate plus infliximab; one lacked treatment information. General study findings and limits: CDR3 overlap with synovial Tregs was higher for iaTregs than other blood Tregs. Largely private between patients, iaTreg TCR repertoires showed partial overlap with synovial Teff and blood CPL repertoires.

Median disease duration was about seven years, range 0.2-19.1. CDR3 length equals 11 residues. Only the protein is available. Germline V CDR1 and CDR2: KGHSH, LQKENI. Method: immunoSEQ multiplex PCR; TCRdb's copy keeps in-frame clones and lacks some. This table lists around 10,000 clones. For this clone: The antigen remains undetermined.

The TCR was taken from a donor younger than 30 with juvenile idiopathic arthritis. V usage is TRBV18 and J usage is TRBJ1-2. Material: Treg cells from blood. Subset defined: remaining (HLA-DR-negative) circulating blood Treg cells. The CDR3 here is CASSPSVGYTF.